A single sample is the source of the 7 T cell receptor beta chains below, sequenced in a study of blood T cell repertoires in COVID-19. Profiled with immunoSEQ multiplex PCR; TCRdb holds only in-frame clones, not every one. Of about 60,000 clones listed, around 90% were seen once; the top ten hold 10% to 15%. Sequenced input: peripheral blood. These receptor sequences come from a man aged 55 to 70 with active COVID-19.

The chain is built from TRBV5-6 and TRBJ1-5; no firm D call. From germline, CDR1 is SGHDT and CDR2 YYEEEE. The length of the CDR3 is 14 residues. V was trimmed by 3 bases and J by 8 bases, leaving 15 bases between them. CDR3 in DNA: TGTGCCAGCAGCTCCTGGGCGATAAGCAAGCCCCAGCATTTT. As protein: CASSSWAISKPQHF.

This clone has a handful of counts. The rearrangement uses TRBV4-2 and TRBJ2-7; a weak D match, TRBD1 (6 bases). Germline assignment: CDR1 LGHNA and CDR2 YNFKEQ. The V and J ends lost 0 bases and 0 bases respectively, with 9 bases between them. CDR3 length: 15 amino acids. This CDR3 is CASSQETGSSYEQYF. In nucleotides, the CDR3 is TGTGCCAGCAGCCAAGAAACAGGGAGCTCCTACGAGCAGTACTTC.

This rearrangement joins TRBV28 to TRBJ1-3; TRBD1 is a possible D gene (5 bases). V was pared by 6 bases and J by 4 bases, with 13 bases between. CDR1 is MDHEN, CDR2 SYDVKM, per germline. CDR3 length: 14 amino acids. CDR3 loop: CASRRQLLGNTIYF. CDR3 nucleotides: TGTGCCAGCAGGCGACAGTTACTAGGAAACACCATATATTTT.

The chain uses TRBV5-1 and TRBJ1-1, with 9 bases fitting TRBD1. Trimming at V came to 4 bases and at J to 0 bases, leaving 4 bases not matched to a gene. This CDR3 spans 15 amino acids. In germline, CDR1 is SGHRS, CDR2 YFSETQ. The CDR3 coding sequence is TGCGCCAGCAGCGGGGGACAGGGAATGAACACTGAAGCTTTCTTT. Its protein product is CASSGGQGMNTEAFF.

The chain carries TRBV19 and TRBJ2-2; a possible D gene is TRBD1 (6 bases). V was trimmed by 3 bases and J by 3 bases, leaving 11 bases between them. The germline CDR1 and CDR2 sequences are LNHDA and SQIVND (reference sequence). The CDR3 runs to 15 residues. CDR3 loop: CASSITGQHTGELFF. DNA for the CDR3: TGTGCCAGTAGTATTACCGGACAGCACACCGGGGAGCTGTTTTTT.

The chain uses TRBV5-1 and TRBJ2-1, with D perhaps TRBD2 (5 bases). CDR1 and CDR2 (germline): SGHRS, YFSETQ. The CDR3 spans 14 residues. Trimming stripped 3 bases from V and 5 bases from J, with 12 bases between. The chain's CDR3 is CASSSLAPDNEQFF. The CDR3 bases are TGCGCCAGCAGCTCTCTAGCCCCGGACAATGAGCAGTTCTTC.

This chain joins TRBV5-1 and TRBJ2-5; 9 bases are shared with TRBD1. Germline V gene data show CDR1 as SGHRS and CDR2 as YFSETQ. CDR3 length: 16 amino acids. Trimming at V came to 4 bases and at J to 5 bases, leaving 12 bases not matched to a gene. CDR3 amino acids: CASSADRGGIGETQYF. CDR3 bases: TGCGCCAGCAGCGCGGACAGGGGAGGTATCGGGGAGACCCAGTACTTC.